The clone carrying this T cell receptor beta chain has only one observation. The antigen is undetermined. The data are from a study of PD-1 blockade in mismatch repair-deficient tumors. Overall study: Patients had 12 mismatch repair-deficient cancer types, all previously treated and progressing.

V dropped 4 bases and J dropped 8 bases, with 11 bases sitting between them. This CDR3 is built from 12 residues. Germline CDR1 PRHDT, CDR2 FYEKMQ (reference sequence). Study-wide points: Tumor-resident clones, often absent from pretreatment blood, expanded after pembrolizumab and then contracted.

All patients were mismatch repair deficient, assessed by either PCR or immunohistochemistry. The protocol was immunoSEQ multiplex PCR, while the TCRdb copy is restricted to in-frame clones and leaves out a portion. The sample lists roughly 130,000 clones; 88% were seen once. This clonotype was sampled from an adult with mismatch repair-deficient cancer. Specimen: peripheral blood, collected just over 70 weeks after starting pembrolizumab. V is TRBV13 and J is TRBJ1-2; no clear D gene. The CDR3 reads CASSSNPSGYTF. For the CDR3, the DNA is TGTGCCAGCAGCTCCAACCCCTCAGGCTACACCTTC. Complete variable domain (other parts from reference TRBV13 and TRBJ1-2): AAGVIQSPRHLIKEKRETATLKCYPIPRHDTVYWYQQGPGQDPQFLISFYEKMQSDKGSIPDRFSAQQFSDYHSELNMSSLELGDSALYFCASSSNPSGYTFGSGTRLTVV.